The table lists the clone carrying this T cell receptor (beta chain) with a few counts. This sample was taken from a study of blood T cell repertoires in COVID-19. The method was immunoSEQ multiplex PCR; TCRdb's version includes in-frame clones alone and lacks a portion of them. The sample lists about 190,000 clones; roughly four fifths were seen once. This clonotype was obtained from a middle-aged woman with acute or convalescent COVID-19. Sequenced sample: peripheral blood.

CDR3 DNA sequence: TGCGCCAGCAGCTTGGATTCGGGGGGTGCAGGAAACACCATATATTTT. It yields the protein CASSLDSGGAGNTIYF. The chain couples TRBV5-1 to TRBJ1-3; a weak D match, TRBD1 (5 bases). CDR3 size: 16 residues. Per the germline V gene, CDR1 is SGHRS and CDR2 is YFSETQ. The V gene lost 0 bases and the J gene lost 4 bases, with 14 bases spanning the gap.